The 23 T cell receptor beta chains below come from one sample, sequenced in a study of T-cell reconstitution after alpha-beta-depleted transplantation in children. The TCRbeta library incorporated unique molecular identifiers. TCRdb processed the PCR reads anew with MiXCR; each CDR3 protein has one entry. Of about 830,000 distinct CDR3 sequences listed, about 15% are singletons. The starting material was PBMCs, mostly from graft donor cells, obtained 360 days after TCRalphabeta/CD19-depleted stem cell transplant. The receptor set was obtained from a male patient younger than 18 who had a stem cell transplant for acute lymphoblastic leukemia, so the T cells may come from the graft donor.

This clonotype was seen a few times. The genes are TRBV30 and TRBJ2-4, with D tentatively TRBD2 (5 bases). Trimming removed 8 bases at V and 0 bases at J, with 11 bases between. The CDR3 sequence is 13 residues long. Germline V gene lookup returns CDR1 GTSNPN and CDR2 SVGIG (reference sequence). The CDR3 DNA reads TGTGCCCGAGGACTTCCAGCCAAAAACATTCAGTACTTC. This gives the protein CARGLPAKNIQYF.

This clonotype has ten or more counts. The chain uses TRBV11-2 and TRBJ2-1, with TRBD2 as a possible D gene (6 bases). CDR3 size: 13 residues. Germline V gene lookup returns CDR1 SGHAT and CDR2 FQNNGV. The ends were cut back, 5 bases at V and 7 bases at J, with 12 bases in the middle. CDR3 amino acids: CASSRLVSNEQFF. As DNA, the CDR3 is TGTGCCAGCAGCCGACTAGTGTCAAATGAGCAGTTCTTC.

In this sample, this clonotype turned up a few times. The chain couples TRBV27 to TRBJ1-5, with 7 bases that match TRBD1. V shed 4 bases and J 3 bases; nucleotides not matched to a gene: 9. The CDR3 runs 16 residues. Germline-derived CDR1 and CDR2 are MNHEY and SMNVEV (reference sequence). The CDR3, as DNA: TGTGCCAGCAGTTCAACCCGACAGGGCCCCAATCAGCCCCAGCATTTT. Protein: CASSSTRQGPNQPQHF.

The chain links TRBV20-1 to TRBJ2-7, with unresolved D. Germline V gives CDR1 DFQATT, CDR2 SNEGSKA (reference sequence). The CDR3 contains 12 residues. V dropped 5 bases and J dropped 4 bases, with 12 bases sitting between them. CDR3 region: CSASPTVYEQYF. The CDR3 nucleotides read TGCAGTGCTTCTCCGACGGTTTACGAGCAGTACTTC.

This chain joins TRBV6-2 or TRBV6-3 and TRBJ1-5, with D possibly matching TRBD1 (6 bases). The CDR3 has 16 residues. Germline lookup yields CDR1 MNHEY and CDR2 SVGEGT. Deletions cut 0 bases from V and 2 bases from J, with 11 bases between. The CDR3 DNA sequence: TGTGCCAGCAGTTACTCTCAGGGGCCGCGCAATCAGCCCCAGCATTTT. It specifies CASSYSQGPRNQPQHF.

This chain uses TRBV10-3 with TRBJ1-2; D ambiguous. The CDR3 has 12 residues. The V end lost 7 bases, the J end lost 6 bases, and 12 bases lay between the germline ends. CDR1 and CDR2 (germline): ENHRY, SYGVKD. The CDR3 protein is CAIKFLDNGYTF. CDR3 coding DNA: TGTGCCATCAAGTTCCTAGACAATGGCTACACCTTC.

This clonotype was seen only a few times. This rearrangement joins TRBV9 to TRBJ2-2; no clear D. CDR1 and CDR2 (germline): SGDLS, YYNGEE. V lost 4 bases and J lost 6, with 19 bases in between. This CDR3 is 16 amino acids long. The CDR3 protein is CASSTRDLHWAGELFF. DNA for the CDR3: TGTGCCAGCAGCACACGAGACCTACACTGGGCCGGGGAGCTGTTTTTT.

This clonotype came up a few times. The chain links TRBV7-3 to TRBJ2-2; 7 nucleotides line up with TRBD1. With V trimmed by 5 bases and J by 1 base, 13 bases remained unmatched. There are 18 residues in the CDR3. Germline V CDR1 and CDR2: SGHTA, FQGTGA. DNA of the CDR3: TGTGCCAGCAGCCCTAAGGGCCCCAGGACAGGGAACACCGGGGAGCTGTTTTTT. Translated, it gives CASSPKGPRTGNTGELFF.

This clonotype was counted a few times. The rearrangement joins TRBV20-1 to TRBJ2-7; 8 nucleotides agree with TRBD2. Germline trimming cut 2 bases from V and 2 bases from J; bases unmatched to any gene: 5. CDR1 and CDR2 from the germline V gene are DFQATT and SNEGSKA (reference sequence). This CDR3 has 14 residues. CDR3 amino acids: CSARSGRDTYEQYF. CDR3 in DNA: TGCAGTGCTAGATCCGGGAGGGACACCTACGAGCAGTACTTC.

This clonotype occurred once. The chain has TRBV20-1 and TRBJ1-2, with D maybe TRBD1 (6 bases). V was shortened by 1 base and J by 3 bases, with 9 bases between the two germline ends. The CDR3 covers 13 residues. The germline gives CDR1 DFQATT, CDR2 SNEGSKA (reference sequence). This CDR3 is CSARAPGDYGYTF. CDR3 in DNA: TGCAGTGCTAGAGCCCCAGGGGACTATGGCTACACCTTC.

The chain couples TRBV7-2 to TRBJ1-4; a weak D match, TRBD1 (6 bases). V gave up 2 bases and J gave up 11 bases, with 9 bases separating them. The V gene's germline CDR1 is SGHTA and CDR2 FQGNSA. The length of the CDR3 is 12 residues. This CDR3 is CASSLTGYKLFF. The CDR3 DNA is TGTGCCAGCAGCTTAACAGGGTACAAACTGTTTTTT.

This clonotype turned up a few times. The chain carries TRBV5-1 and TRBJ2-1; the D gene is possibly TRBD2 (6 bases). The ends were cut back, 0 bases at V and 9 bases at J, with 7 bases in the middle. CDR3 length: 12 residues. Germline CDR1 and CDR2: SGHRS and YFSETQ. The CDR3 sequence is CASSLDGSEQFF. CDR3 DNA sequence: TGCGCCAGCAGCTTGGACGGGAGTGAGCAGTTCTTC.

This clonotype was seen more than once but under ten times. The genes are TRBV5-1 and TRBJ2-7; tentatively, D is TRBD2 (7 bases). Trimming removed 3 bases from V and 5 bases from J, with 24 bases in between. Germline V CDR1 and CDR2: SGHRS, YFSETQ. The CDR3 has 17 residues. The CDR3, as DNA: TGCGCCAGCAGCTCTCGGGGGCTAGCGGTGATAATGGACGAGCAGTACTTC. It is translated as CASSSRGLAVIMDEQYF.

This clonotype was detected only a few times. This rearrangement joins TRBV7-9 to TRBJ2-5; possible D gene TRBD2, 6 bases. Trimming removed 5 bases at V and 2 bases at J, with 21 bases between. The germline gives CDR1 SEHNR, CDR2 FQNEAQ (reference sequence). The CDR3 is 17 amino acids. CDR3 DNA sequence: TGTGCCAGCAGCCCACCCCCGGGACTGCTCCCTCAAGAGACCCAGTACTTC. As protein: CASSPPPGLLPQETQYF.

The chain couples TRBV27 to TRBJ2-7, with D perhaps TRBD2 (5 bases). The CDR3 extends over 13 amino acids. V dropped 2 bases and J dropped 4 bases, with 9 bases sitting between them. The germline V gene encodes CDR1 MNHEY and CDR2 SMNVEV (reference sequence). CDR3: CASSLLAEYEQYF. The CDR3 nucleotides are TGTGCCAGCAGTTTACTAGCTGAGTACGAGCAGTACTTC.

V usage is TRBV4-1 and J usage is TRBJ2-2, with D perhaps assigned TRBD1 or TRBD2 (5 bases each). CDR1 and CDR2 (germline): MGHRA, YSYEKL. V dropped 0 bases and J dropped 4 bases, with 12 bases sitting between them. The CDR3 is 16 residues long. The CDR3 is CASSQDKGRGTGELFF. The DNA for the CDR3 is TGCGCCAGCAGCCAAGATAAGGGACGGGGCACCGGGGAGCTGTTTTTT.

The chain has TRBV10-3 and TRBJ2-5, with 13 bases identical to TRBD2. The CDR3 covers 17 residues. Trimming cost V 6 bases and J 4 bases; bases outside gene matches: 11. Germline-derived CDR1 and CDR2 are ENHRY and SYGVKD. The CDR3 DNA follows: TGTGCCATCAGCGAGGGACTAGCGGGACGATACCGAGAGACCCAGTACTTC. This sequence encodes CAISEGLAGRYRETQYF.

This clonotype has at least ten counts. The chain couples TRBV12-3 or TRBV12-4 to TRBJ2-2; 9 nucleotides align to TRBD1. V dropped 6 bases and J dropped 6; count of bases not matched to a gene: 5. The length of the CDR3 is 14 residues. CDR3 nucleotides: TGTGCCAGCAGCCCGGGACAGGGTCCCGGGGAGCTGTTTTTT. This sequence encodes CASSPGQGPGELFF.

The chain uses TRBV4-2 and TRBJ2-7; 10 nucleotides line up with TRBD2. The CDR3 runs 16 residues. With 2 bases clipped from V and 0 bases from J, the junction kept 4 bases outside the gene matches. CDR1 and CDR2 (germline): LGHNA, YNFKEQ. This chain's CDR3 is CASSQYGLAVSYEQYF. The CDR3 DNA follows: TGTGCCAGCAGCCAATACGGACTAGCGGTCTCCTACGAGCAGTACTTC.

The gene calls are TRBV9 and TRBJ1-2; no firm D call. V was trimmed by 0 bases and J by 9 bases, leaving 9 bases between them. CDR1 is SGDLS and CDR2 is YYNGEE in the germline V gene. The CDR3 loop spans 12 amino acids. CDR3 loop: CASSVVGNSYTF. The CDR3 DNA sequence: TGTGCCAGCAGCGTAGTGGGGAATAGCTACACCTTC.

The chain is built from TRBV29-1 and TRBJ1-3, with 9 positions matching TRBD1. The junction had 4 bases not matched to a gene; V was cut back by 6 bases and J by 1 base. The length of the CDR3 is 14 residues. Germline V CDR1 and CDR2: SQVTM, ANQGSEA. This CDR3 is CSVAGTGSGNTIYF. CDR3 nucleotide sequence: TGCAGCGTCGCCGGGACAGGGTCTGGAAACACCATATATTTT.

This clonotype was recorded a few times. CDR3 sequence (DNA): TGTGCCAGCAGCCAAGATCGCAGGGGAACCTACGAGCAGTACTTC. It yields the protein CASSQDRRGTYEQYF. The chain uses TRBV4-2 and TRBJ2-7, with D maybe TRBD1 (6 bases). The germline CDR1 and CDR2 sequences are LGHNA and YNFKEQ. V was trimmed by 0 bases and J by 2 bases, leaving 11 bases between them. The CDR3 consists of 15 residues.

The chain couples TRBV24-1 to TRBJ2-1, with D possibly being TRBD1 (6 bases). The V gene's germline CDR1 is KGHDR and CDR2 SFDVKD. This CDR3 contains 15 residues. Trimming took off 3 bases at V and 1 base at J, with 9 bases between the two ends. The CDR3 nucleotides read TGTGCCACCAGTGATGGGACACCTTCCTACAATGAGCAGTTCTTC. Translated, it gives CATSDGTPSYNEQFF.